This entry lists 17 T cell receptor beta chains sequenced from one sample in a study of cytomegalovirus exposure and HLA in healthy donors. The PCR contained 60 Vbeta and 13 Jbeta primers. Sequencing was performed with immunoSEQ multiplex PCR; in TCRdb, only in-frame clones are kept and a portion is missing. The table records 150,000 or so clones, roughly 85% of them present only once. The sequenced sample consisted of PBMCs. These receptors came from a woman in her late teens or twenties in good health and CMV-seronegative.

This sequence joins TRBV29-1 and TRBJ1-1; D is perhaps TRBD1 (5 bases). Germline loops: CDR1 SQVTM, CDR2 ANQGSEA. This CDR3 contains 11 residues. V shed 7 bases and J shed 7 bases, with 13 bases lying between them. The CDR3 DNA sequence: TGCAGCGCCTTCTATCAGGGTGAAGCTTTCTTT. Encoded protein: CSAFYQGEAFF.

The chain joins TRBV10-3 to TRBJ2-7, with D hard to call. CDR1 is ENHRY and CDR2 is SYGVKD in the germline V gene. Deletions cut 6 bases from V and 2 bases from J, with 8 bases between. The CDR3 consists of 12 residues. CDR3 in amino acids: CAISPVAYEQYF. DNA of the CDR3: TGTGCCATCAGCCCCGTTGCCTACGAGCAGTACTTC.

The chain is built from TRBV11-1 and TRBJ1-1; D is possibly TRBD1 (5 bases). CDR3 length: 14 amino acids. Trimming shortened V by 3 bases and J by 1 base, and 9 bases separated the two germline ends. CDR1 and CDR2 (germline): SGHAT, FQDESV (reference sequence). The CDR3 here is CASSLTDRNTEAFF. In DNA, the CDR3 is TGTGCCAGCAGCTTGACAGATAGGAACACTGAAGCTTTCTTT. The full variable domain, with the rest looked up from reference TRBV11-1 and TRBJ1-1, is EAEVAQSPRYKITEKSQAVAFWCDPISGHATLYWYRQILGQGPELLVQFQDESVVDDSQLPKDRFSAERLKGVDSTLKIQPAELGDSAMYLCASSLTDRNTEAFFGQGTRLTVV.

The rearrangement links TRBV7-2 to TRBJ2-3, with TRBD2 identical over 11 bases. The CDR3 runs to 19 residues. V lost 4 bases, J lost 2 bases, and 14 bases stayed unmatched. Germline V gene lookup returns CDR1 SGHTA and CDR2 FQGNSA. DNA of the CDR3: TGTGCCAGCAGCTCGGGGGGACTAGCGGAAGATAAATACACAGATACGCAGTATTTT. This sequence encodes CASSSGGLAEDKYTDTQYF.

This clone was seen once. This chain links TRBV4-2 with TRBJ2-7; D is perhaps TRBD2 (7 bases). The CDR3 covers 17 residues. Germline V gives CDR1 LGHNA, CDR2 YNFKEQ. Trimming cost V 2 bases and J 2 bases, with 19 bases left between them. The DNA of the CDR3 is TGTGCCAGCAGCCAAAGGGAGGGGGGGGGTGTACCCTACGAGCAGTACTTC. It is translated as CASSQREGGGVPYEQYF.

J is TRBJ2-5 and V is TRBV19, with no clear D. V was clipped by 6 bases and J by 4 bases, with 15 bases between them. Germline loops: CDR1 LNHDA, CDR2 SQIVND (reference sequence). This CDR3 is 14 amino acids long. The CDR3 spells CASSPTAPPETQYF. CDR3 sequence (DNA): TGTGCCAGTAGCCCCACAGCCCCGCCAGAGACCCAGTACTTC. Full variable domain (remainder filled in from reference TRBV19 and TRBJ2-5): DGGITQSPKYLFRKEGQNVTLSCEQNLNHDAMYWYRQDPGQGLRLIYYSQIVNDFQKGDIAEGYSVSREKKESFPLTVTSAQKNPTAFYLCASSPTAPPETQYFGPGTRLLVL.

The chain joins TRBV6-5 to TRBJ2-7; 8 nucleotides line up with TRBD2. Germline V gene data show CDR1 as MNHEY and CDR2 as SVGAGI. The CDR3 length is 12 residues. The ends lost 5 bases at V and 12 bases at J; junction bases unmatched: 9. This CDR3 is CASSPDTGLAYF. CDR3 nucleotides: TGTGCCAGCAGTCCCGATACCGGACTAGCGTACTTC.

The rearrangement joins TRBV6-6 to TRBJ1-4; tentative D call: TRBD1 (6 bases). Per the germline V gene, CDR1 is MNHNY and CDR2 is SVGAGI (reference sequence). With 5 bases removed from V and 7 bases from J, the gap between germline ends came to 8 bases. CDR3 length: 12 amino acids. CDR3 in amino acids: CASSPDSEKLFF. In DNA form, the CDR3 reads TGTGCCAGCAGTCCGGACAGTGAAAAACTGTTTTTT.

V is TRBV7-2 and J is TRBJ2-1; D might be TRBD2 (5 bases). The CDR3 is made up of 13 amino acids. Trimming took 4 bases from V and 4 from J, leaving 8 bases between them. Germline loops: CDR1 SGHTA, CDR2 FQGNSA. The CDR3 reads CASSSGIYNEQFF. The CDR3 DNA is TGTGCCAGCAGCTCGGGAATATACAATGAGCAGTTCTTC.

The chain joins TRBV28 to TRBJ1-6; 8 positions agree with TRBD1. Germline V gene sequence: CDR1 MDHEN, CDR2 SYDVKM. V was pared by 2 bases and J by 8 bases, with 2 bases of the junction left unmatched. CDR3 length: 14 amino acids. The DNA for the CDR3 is TGTGCCAGCAGTTTAAGGACAGGGTATTCACCCCTCCACTTT. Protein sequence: CASSLRTGYSPLHF.

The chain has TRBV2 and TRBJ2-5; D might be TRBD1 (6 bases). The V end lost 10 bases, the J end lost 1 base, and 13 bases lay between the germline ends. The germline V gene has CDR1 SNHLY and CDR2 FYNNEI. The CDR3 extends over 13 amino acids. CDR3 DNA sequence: TGTGCCATCGGACAGAGGCTCCAAGAGACCCAGTACTTC. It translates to CAIGQRLQETQYF.

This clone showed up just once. CDR3 DNA: TGTGCCAGCAGCTCAGGGACTTCTCGAGCGCAGTACTTC. Protein product: CASSSGTSRAQYF. This rearrangement joins TRBV7-3 to TRBJ2-7; possible D gene TRBD2, 6 bases. The V end lost 4 bases, the J end lost 9 bases, and 16 bases lay between the germline ends. The germline V gene encodes CDR1 SGHTA and CDR2 FQGTGA. This CDR3 has 13 residues.

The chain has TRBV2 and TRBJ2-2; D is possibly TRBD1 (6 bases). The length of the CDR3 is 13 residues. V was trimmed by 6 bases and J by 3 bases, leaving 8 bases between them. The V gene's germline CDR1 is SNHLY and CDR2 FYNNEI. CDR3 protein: CASRAGDTGELFF. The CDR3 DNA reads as TGTGCCAGCAGGGCAGGGGACACCGGGGAGCTGTTTTTT.

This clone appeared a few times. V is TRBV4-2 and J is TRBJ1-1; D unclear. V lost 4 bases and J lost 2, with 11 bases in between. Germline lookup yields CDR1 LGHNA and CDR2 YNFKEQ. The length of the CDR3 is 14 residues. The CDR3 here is CASSLPGLNTEAFF. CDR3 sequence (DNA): TGTGCCAGCAGCCTCCCCGGACTCAACACTGAAGCTTTCTTT.

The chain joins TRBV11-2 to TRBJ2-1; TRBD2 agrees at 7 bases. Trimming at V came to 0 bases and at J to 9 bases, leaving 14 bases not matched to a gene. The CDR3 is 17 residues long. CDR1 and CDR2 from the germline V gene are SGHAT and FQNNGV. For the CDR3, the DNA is TGTGCCAGCAGCTTAGATGTGGGTGTACTAGCGAGTGGTGAGCAGTTCTTC. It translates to CASSLDVGVLASGEQFF. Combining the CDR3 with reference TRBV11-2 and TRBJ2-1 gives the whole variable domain EAGVAQSPRYKIIEKRQSVAFWCNPISGHATLYWYQQILGQGPKLLIQFQNNGVVDDSQLPKDRFSAERLKGVDSTLKIQPAKLEDSAVYLCASSLDVGVLASGEQFFGPGTRLTVL.

As DNA, the CDR3 is TGTGCCAGCAGTTACACAGATACGCAGTATTTT. This translates into CASSYTDTQYF. The genes are TRBV2 and TRBJ2-3; D is unresolved. CDR1 is SNHLY, CDR2 FYNNEI, per germline. V lost 5 bases to trimming and J lost 2 bases, with 2 bases between them. This CDR3 comprises 11 residues.

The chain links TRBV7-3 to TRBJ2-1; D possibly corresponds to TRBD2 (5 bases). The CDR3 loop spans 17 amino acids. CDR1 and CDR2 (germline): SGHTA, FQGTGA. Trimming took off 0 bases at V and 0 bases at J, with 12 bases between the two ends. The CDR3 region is CASSLTGSESSYNEQFF. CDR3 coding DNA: TGTGCCAGCAGCTTAACTGGTAGCGAAAGCTCCTACAATGAGCAGTTCTTC.